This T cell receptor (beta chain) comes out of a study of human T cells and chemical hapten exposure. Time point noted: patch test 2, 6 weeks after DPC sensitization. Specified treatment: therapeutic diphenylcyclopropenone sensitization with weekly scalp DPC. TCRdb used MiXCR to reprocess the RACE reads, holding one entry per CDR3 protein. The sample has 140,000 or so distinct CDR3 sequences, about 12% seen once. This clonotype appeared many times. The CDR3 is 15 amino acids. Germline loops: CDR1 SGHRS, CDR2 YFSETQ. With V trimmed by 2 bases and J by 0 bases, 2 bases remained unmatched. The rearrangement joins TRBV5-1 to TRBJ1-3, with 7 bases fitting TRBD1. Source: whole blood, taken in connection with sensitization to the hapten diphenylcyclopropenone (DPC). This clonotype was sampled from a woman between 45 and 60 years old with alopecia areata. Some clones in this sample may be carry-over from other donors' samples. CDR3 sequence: CASSLGGSSGNTIYF. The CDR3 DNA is TGCGCCAGCAGCTTAGGGGGCTCCTCTGGAAACACCATATATTTT.